Listed here are 12 T cell receptor beta chains from one sample, sequenced in a study of T cells after yellow fever vaccination. TCRdb reprocessed the 5' RACE reads with MiXCR, giving one entry per CDR3 protein. Counted here are under 200,000 distinct CDR3 sequences, approximately 6.7% occurring once; the ten biggest clones make up 2.5% to 3%. This sample comprised CD4+ T cells sorted from PBMCs, obtained 4 to 6 days after the first yellow fever vaccination. The origin of the receptors is a young man who received the YFV17D yellow fever vaccine.

This clonotype was seen repeatedly, ten times or more. The chain employs TRBV21-1 and TRBJ2-7; the table assigns TRBD1, which was not confirmed against the DNA. TRBV21-1 is flagged as a pseudogene. The CDR3 runs to 13 residues. The CDR3 DNA reads TGTGCCAGCAGACAGGGTCACTCCTACGAGCAGTACGTC. It specifies CASRQGHSYEQYV.

This clonotype was seen many times. The genes are TRBV7-9 and TRBJ1-6, with no clear D. This CDR3 comprises 13 residues. V lost 1 base and J 9 bases, leaving 7 bases between the germline ends. Germline CDR1 is SEHNR and CDR2 is FQNEAQ (reference sequence). The CDR3 nucleotides are TGTGCCAGCAGCTTAGAATCTTCTTCACCCCTCCACTTT. Amino acid sequence: CASSLESSSPLHF.

The V call is TRBV28, the J call TRBJ1-4; TRBD1 agrees at 7 bases. CDR1 and CDR2 from the germline V gene are MDHEN and SYDVKM. Unmatched junction bases numbered 9, after V lost 11 bases and J lost 6 bases. The CDR3 is 13 residues long. The CDR3 coding sequence is TGTGCCTGCCGGGACAGAGCCTATGAAAAACTGTTTTTT. Translating it yields CACRDRAYEKLFF.

This clonotype was recorded a few times. CDR3 protein: CASKNYPVNLGTDTQYF. CDR3 bases: TGTGCCAGCAAAAACTACCCGGTTAATCTTGGAACAGATACGCAGTATTTT. The V gene is TRBV6-2 or TRBV6-3, the J gene TRBJ2-3; D remains unclear. The CDR3 consists of 17 residues. In germline, CDR1 is MNHEY, CDR2 SVGEGT. V was pared by 7 bases and J by 3 bases, with 23 bases between.

This clonotype has a handful of counts. This chain joins TRBV15 and TRBJ2-1; 8 nucleotides match TRBD2. Germline values: CDR1 LNHNV, CDR2 YYDKDF (reference sequence). V gave up 0 bases and J gave up 15 bases; unmatched junction bases: 13. This CDR3 has 15 amino acids. CDR3 region: CATSRDQASGFLRFF. CDR3 DNA sequence: TGTGCCACCAGCAGAGATCAGGCTAGCGGGTTTCTTCGGTTCTTC.

In its sample, this clonotype was seen a few times. The V gene is TRBV5-1, the J gene TRBJ2-5; tentatively, D is TRBD1 (5 bases). Trimming took 1 base from V and 5 from J, leaving 9 bases between them. This CDR3 region has 13 residues. Germline lookup yields CDR1 SGHRS and CDR2 YFSETQ. The CDR3 spells CASSLRGRETQYF. The CDR3 bases are TGCGCCAGCAGCTTGAGGGGAAGGGAGACCCAGTACTTC.

This clonotype was detected a few times. For the CDR3, the DNA is TGTGCCAGCAGTTACTCGAGTGTGAGAGGGGTCTACAATGAGCAGTTCTTC. The encoded protein is CASSYSSVRGVYNEQFF. The chain is built from TRBV6-2 or TRBV6-3 and TRBJ2-1, with D perhaps TRBD1 or TRBD2 (5 bases each). Germline V CDR1 and CDR2: MNHEY, SVGEGT. The germline V and J ends were trimmed by 0 bases and 3 bases, with 15 bases remaining between them. The CDR3 runs to 17 residues.

This clonotype has at least ten counts. This chain joins TRBV3-1 and TRBJ1-1; no firm D call. CDR1 and CDR2 (germline): LGHDT, YNNKEL (reference sequence). Deletions cut 6 bases from V and 5 bases from J, with 10 bases between. The CDR3 has 12 amino acids. The CDR3 region is CASRHQETEAFF. The CDR3 region has the DNA TGTGCCAGCAGACACCAGGAGACTGAAGCTTTCTTT.

This clonotype showed up many times. The chain recombines TRBV5-5 with TRBJ1-5; D ambiguous. Germline CDR1 and CDR2: SGHKS and YYEKEE (reference sequence). V was cut by 0 bases and J by 5 bases, with 6 bases left in between. CDR3 length: 13 amino acids. DNA for the CDR3: TGTGCCAGCAGCTTGGCAGAGGATCAGCCCCAGCATTTT. Its translation is CASSLAEDQPQHF.

The J gene is TRBJ1-2, the V gene TRBV29-1; unclear D gene. Germline V gene sequence: CDR1 SQVTM, CDR2 ANQGSEA. The germline V and J ends were trimmed by 7 bases and 4 bases, with 19 bases remaining between them. This CDR3 region has 14 residues. For the CDR3, the DNA is TGCAGCGCCATAGATTGGAGGGCTTCCTATGGCTACACCTTC. Its protein product is CSAIDWRASYGYTF.

Remarks on this clonotype: A clone one base away is much larger, so this may be a read error. The chain recombines TRBV5-1 with TRBJ2-7; D not certain. The germline V gene encodes CDR1 SGHRS and CDR2 YFSETQ. The CDR3 is 14 amino acids. CDR3 amino acids: CDSSLPASRYEQYF. The CDR3 DNA reads TGCGACAGCAGCCTCCCGGCCAGTCGCTACGAGCAGTACTTC.

This clonotype was seen ten or more times. This chain connects TRBV12-3 or TRBV12-4 to TRBJ1-6, with D uncertain. V was trimmed by 5 bases and J by 6 bases, leaving 17 bases between them. This CDR3 spans 16 amino acids. This chain's CDR3 is CASSLKIGTFNSPLHF. In nucleotides, the CDR3 is TGTGCCAGCAGTCTTAAAATAGGAACCTTTAATTCACCCCTCCACTTT.